This TCR beta chain was sequenced for a study of molecular identifiers for immune sequencing clone quantification. V lost 7 bases, J lost 2 bases, and 17 bases stayed unmatched. Germline V gene data show CDR1 as SGDLS and CDR2 as YYNGEE. This CDR3 is 19 amino acids long. General observations from the study: Under 1% of molecules in naive cells, but over 97% of effector molecules, belonged to clones above 20 RNA copies. Barcode sharing among identical TCR molecules could make large clones appear smaller.

With regard to this clonotype: As yet, its antigen is unknown. A read error is possible here, since a much larger clone lies one base away.

TCRdb ran MiXCR on the PCR reads and lists one entry per CDR3 protein. The sample lists more than 300,000 distinct CDR3 sequences; about a fifth were seen once. In the sort, naive CD8 T cells were defined as CD8+CD4-CCR7+CD45RA+. Sequencing input: naive CD8+ T cells from blood, with Jurkat cell RNA spiked in. This sample's subset: FACS-sorted CD8+CD4-CCR7+CD45RA+ naive T cells. The receptor was derived from a human donor in good health. Some libraries in this study had Jurkat cell RNA spiked in. The chain uses TRBV9 and TRBJ1-5, with 11 bases aligning to TRBD1. CDR3 sequence (DNA): TGTGCCAGCTGCGAAGGTCCCGGGACAGGGGGGAACGGCAATCAGCCCCAGCATTTT. Protein product: CASCEGPGTGGNGNQPQHF.